This TCR beta chain was captured by sequencing in a study of CD8+ T cells in alopecia areata. Whole-study findings and limits: Relative to normal scalp, lesional scalp, especially alopecia totalis/universalis, showed higher clonality.

Extracted from the samples, RNA was reverse transcribed into cDNA to serve as the sequencing template. Profiling relied on immunoSEQ multiplex PCR, and the TCRdb table lists in-frame clones only, not all of them. The table has about 140,000 clones, 86% seen once. Treatment here: oral pan-JAK inhibitor, 5-10 mg twice daily. Points on this clone: Its antigen is unidentified.

CDR3 length: 14 amino acids. Trimming took off 6 bases at V and 0 bases at J, with 8 bases between the two ends. Germline V gene data show CDR1 as SGHVS and CDR2 as FQNEAQ. The receptor was isolated from a human donor with alopecia areata. The source was CD8+ T cells sorted from blood, collected at week 4, from a patient treated with tofacitinib. The chain employs TRBV7-8 and TRBJ2-2; the D is unclear. As DNA, the CDR3 is TGTGCCAGCAGAGCAGGTCCGAACACCGGGGAGCTGTTTTTT. Translation: CASRAGPNTGELFF.